This T cell receptor beta chain was obtained from a study of Graves' ophthalmopathy and Graves' hyperthyroidism. V lost 7 bases to trimming and J lost 7 bases, with 11 bases between them. The CDR3 is 13 residues long. Other autoimmune diseases, uncontrolled infections, pregnancy or lactation led to the exclusion of patients. This clonotype has only a few counts. Researchers took RNA transcripts and amplified TCR beta CDR3 regions from them. HTBI primers served in a first-round RT-PCR, which a second-round multiplex PCR followed. Via MiXCR, TCRdb re-called the multiplex PCR reads, giving one row per CDR3 protein. Among some 380,000 distinct CDR3 sequences listed, 15% were seen once.

The specimen was peripheral blood. The chain links TRBV12-3 or TRBV12-4 to TRBJ1-6; TRBD1 is a possible D gene (5 bases). This receptor was obtained from a woman younger than 35 with stable Graves' hyperthyroidism. The DNA of the CDR3 is TGTGCCAGCACCTTGGGGGACAATTCACCCCTCCACTTT. Its protein is CASTLGDNSPLHF.